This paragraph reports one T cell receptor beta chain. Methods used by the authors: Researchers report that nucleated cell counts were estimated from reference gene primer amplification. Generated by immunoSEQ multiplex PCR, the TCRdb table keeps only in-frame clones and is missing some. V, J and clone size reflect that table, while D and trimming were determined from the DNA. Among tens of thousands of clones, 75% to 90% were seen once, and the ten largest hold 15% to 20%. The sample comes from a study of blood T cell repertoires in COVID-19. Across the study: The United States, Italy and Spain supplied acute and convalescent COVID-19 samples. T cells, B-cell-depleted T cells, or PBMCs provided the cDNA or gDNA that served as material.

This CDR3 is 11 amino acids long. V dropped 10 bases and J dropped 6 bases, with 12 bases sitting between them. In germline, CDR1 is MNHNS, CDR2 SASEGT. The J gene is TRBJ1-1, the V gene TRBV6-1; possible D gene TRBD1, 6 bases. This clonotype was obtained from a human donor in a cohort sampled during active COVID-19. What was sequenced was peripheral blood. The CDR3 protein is CAIRKGAEAFF. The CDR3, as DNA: TGTGCCATCCGTAAGGGGGCTGAAGCTTTCTTT.